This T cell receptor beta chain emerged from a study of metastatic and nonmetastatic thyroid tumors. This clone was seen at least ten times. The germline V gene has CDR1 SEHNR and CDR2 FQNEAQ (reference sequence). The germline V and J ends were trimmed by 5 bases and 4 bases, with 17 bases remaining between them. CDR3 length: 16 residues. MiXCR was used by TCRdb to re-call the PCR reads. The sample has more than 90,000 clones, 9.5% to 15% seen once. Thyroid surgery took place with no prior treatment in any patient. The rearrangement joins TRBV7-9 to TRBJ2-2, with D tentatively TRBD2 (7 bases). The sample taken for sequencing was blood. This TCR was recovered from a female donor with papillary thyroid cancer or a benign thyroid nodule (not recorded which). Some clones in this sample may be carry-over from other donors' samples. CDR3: CASSLVGGAGTGELFF. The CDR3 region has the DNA TGTGCCAGCAGCCTCGTTGGGGGGGCCGGCACCGGGGAGCTGTTTTTT.